Shown below are 20 T cell receptor beta chains from a single sample sequenced in a study of shared clonotypes between healthy human individuals. Cells designated naive CD8 were CD45RO-negative and were positively selected for CCR7, with terminally differentiated effector memory CD45RA+ cells excluded. Sequencing used immunoSEQ multiplex PCR; TCRdb keeps in-frame clones, though not all of them. The data hold over 2,000,000 clones, with around 93% observed a single time. The sequenced sample was naive CD8+ T cells from PBMCs. The receptors were gathered from a man aged 18 to 30 in good health. Some clones in this sample may be carry-over from other donors' samples.

The chain carries TRBV9 and TRBJ1-1; tentatively, D is TRBD1 (5 bases). V gave up 0 bases and J gave up 5 bases, with 14 bases separating them. This CDR3 comprises 15 residues. Germline values: CDR1 SGDLS, CDR2 YYNGEE. The CDR3 DNA follows: TGTGCCAGCAGCGTAGATGGCCGCGGGGGGACTGAAGCTTTCTTT. This gives the protein CASSVDGRGGTEAFF.

This clone was seen a single time. This rearrangement joins TRBV13 to TRBJ2-5; D is ambiguous. From germline, CDR1 is PRHDT and CDR2 FYEKMQ (reference sequence). CDR3 length: 14 residues. With 4 bases removed from V and 0 bases from J, the gap between germline ends came to 9 bases. CDR3 in amino acids: CASSSSTYQETQYF. Here the CDR3 DNA reads TGTGCCAGCAGCTCAAGTACCTACCAAGAGACCCAGTACTTC.

The genes are TRBV28 and TRBJ1-5; D might be TRBD1 (5 bases). The CDR3 covers 15 residues. CDR1 and CDR2 (germline): MDHEN, SYDVKM. Trimming left V 2 bases short and J 3 bases short, with 11 bases between. This chain's CDR3 is CASSLVAGNNQPQHF. CDR3 DNA: TGTGCCAGCAGTTTAGTTGCAGGGAACAATCAGCCCCAGCATTTT.

The count of this clone is one. The rearrangement links TRBV7-9 to TRBJ2-3; weak D call: TRBD2 (5 bases). Germline assignment: CDR1 SEHNR and CDR2 FQNEAQ (reference sequence). This CDR3 has 17 residues. Trimming took off 5 bases at V and 0 bases at J, with 18 bases between the two ends. The CDR3 loop is CASSRQWESTSTDTQYF. CDR3 DNA sequence: TGTGCCAGCAGCCGCCAATGGGAGAGTACTAGCACAGATACGCAGTATTTT.

Worth noting for this clone: Different DNA sequences within this sample yield the same CDR3. V and J are TRBV11-2 and TRBJ2-1, with no clear D. Germline-derived CDR1 and CDR2 are SGHAT and FQNNGV. V lost 2 bases and J 4 bases, leaving 6 bases between the germline ends. The CDR3 extends over 13 amino acids. The CDR3 DNA sequence: TGTGCCAGCAGCTTAACCGGATACAATGAGCAGTTCTTC. As protein: CASSLTGYNEQFF.

The J gene is TRBJ1-4, the V gene TRBV15; perhaps TRBD1 as D (5 bases). Deletions cut 0 bases from V and 8 bases from J, with 16 bases between. CDR1 and CDR2 (germline): LNHNV, YYDKDF (reference sequence). The CDR3 totals 16 residues. CDR3 region: CATSRDRETVGEKLFF. CDR3 in DNA: TGTGCCACCAGCAGAGATCGGGAGACAGTCGGGGAAAAACTGTTTTTT. Full variable domain (outside the CDR3, taken from reference TRBV15 and TRBJ1-4): DAMVIQNPRYQVTQFGKPVTLSCSQTLNHNVMYWYQQKSSQAPKLLFHYYDKDFNNEADTPDNFQSRRPNTSFCFLDIRSPGLGDTAMYLCATSRDRETVGEKLFFGSGTQLSVL.

The V gene is TRBV28, the J gene TRBJ2-6; D is perhaps TRBD1 (5 bases). CDR3 size: 15 residues. V gave up 6 bases and J gave up 1 base, with 10 bases separating them. CDR1 and CDR2 from the germline V gene are MDHEN and SYDVKM. The CDR3 DNA reads as TGTGCCAGCAGCACCCCAGGGTCTGGGGCCAACGTCCTGACTTTC. Translated, it gives CASSTPGSGANVLTF. Looking up the rest from reference TRBV28 and TRBJ2-6 gives the full variable domain: DVKVTQSSRYLVKRTGEKVFLECVQDMDHENMFWYRQDPGLGLRLIYFSYDVKMKEKGDIPEGYSVSREKKERFSLILESASTNQTSMYLCASSTPGSGANVLTFGAGSRLTVL.

The chain couples TRBV29-1 to TRBJ2-6; 7 bases fit TRBD1. The CDR3 sequence is 21 residues long. The V gene end was trimmed by 2 bases and the J gene end by 0 bases; junction bases not matched to a gene: 19. Germline values: CDR1 SQVTM, CDR2 ANQGSEA. This CDR3 is CSVESRRGQDQDHSGANVLTF. The CDR3 DNA is TGCAGCGTTGAAAGTCGCCGCGGACAGGACCAAGATCACTCTGGGGCCAACGTCCTGACTTTC.

About this clone: Other DNA sequences within the sample encode an identical CDR3. The chain uses TRBV28 and TRBJ2-1; D is possibly TRBD1 (5 bases). The length of the CDR3 is 13 residues. Trimming cost V 2 bases and J 5 bases, with 7 bases left between them. Germline V gene lookup returns CDR1 MDHEN and CDR2 SYDVKM. The CDR3 DNA sequence: TGTGCCAGCAGTTTAACAGGAAACAATGAGCAGTTCTTC. This gives the protein CASSLTGNNEQFF.

The chain links TRBV7-9 to TRBJ2-2; D unclear. V was pared by 6 bases and J by 6 bases, with 11 bases between. This CDR3 region has 13 residues. Germline V gene data show CDR1 as SEHNR and CDR2 as FQNEAQ (reference sequence). The DNA of the CDR3 is TGTGCCAGCAGGACTTCTTTCGCCGGGGAGCTGTTTTTT. It encodes CASRTSFAGELFF.

V usage is TRBV5-1 and J usage is TRBJ1-4; 7 bases match TRBD1. This CDR3 is built from 18 residues. The germline V gene encodes CDR1 SGHRS and CDR2 YFSETQ. V shed 0 bases, J shed 5 bases, and the junction held 13 bases outside the gene matches. The CDR3 reads CASSLVGDSLLGNEKLFF. The CDR3, as DNA: TGCGCCAGCAGCTTGGTTGGGGACAGCCTCCTTGGGAATGAAAAACTGTTTTTT.

The chain employs TRBV19 and TRBJ1-1; 9 positions agree with TRBD1. Trimming cost V 9 bases and J 2 bases; bases outside gene matches: 7. The CDR3 covers 14 residues. Germline-derived CDR1 and CDR2 are LNHDA and SQIVND (reference sequence). CDR3: CASGTGGSNTEAFF. The CDR3 nucleotides are TGTGCCAGCGGCACAGGGGGCTCCAACACTGAAGCTTTCTTT. The full variable domain, rest sourced from reference TRBV19 and TRBJ1-1, is DGGITQSPKYLFRKEGQNVTLSCEQNLNHDAMYWYRQDPGQGLRLIYYSQIVNDFQKGDIAEGYSVSREKKESFPLTVTSAQKNPTAFYLCASGTGGSNTEAFFGQGTRLTVV.

The genes are TRBV21-1 and TRBJ2-7; no check of the table's D call, TRBD1, against the DNA was made. TRBV21-1 is noted as a pseudogene. This CDR3 comprises 13 residues. CDR3 sequence reads: CATNGATPYEQYF. The CDR3 region has the DNA TGTGCCACCAATGGGGCGACCCCCTACGAGCAGTACTTC.

This sequence joins TRBV7-2 and TRBJ2-7; 10 bases match TRBD2. Germline loops: CDR1 SGHTA, CDR2 FQGNSA. The CDR3 is 16 amino acids. Trimming at V came to 4 bases and at J to 5 bases, leaving 11 bases not matched to a gene. Here the CDR3 reads CASSSNLLAGAHEQYF. CDR3 nucleotide sequence: TGTGCCAGCAGCTCGAACCTTCTAGCGGGAGCCCACGAGCAGTACTTC.

The rearrangement uses TRBV6-5 and TRBJ2-1; D gene ambiguous. From germline, CDR1 is MNHEY and CDR2 SVGAGI. The CDR3 runs to 16 residues. Trimming took 4 bases from V and 4 from J, leaving 17 bases between them. The CDR3 nucleotides are TGTGCCAGCAGTTCAAGGAGTTCCCCCGCATACAATGAGCAGTTCTTC. Its translation: CASSSRSSPAYNEQFF.

This sequence joins TRBV10-3 and TRBJ1-2; tentatively, D is TRBD1 (5 bases). The CDR3 loop spans 13 amino acids. Germline-derived CDR1 and CDR2 are ENHRY and SYGVKD. The V gene lost 8 bases and the J gene lost 8 bases, with 18 bases spanning the gap. CDR3 sequence reads: CAIGDRNLGGYTF. The DNA for the CDR3 is TGTGCCATCGGGGACCGCAACCTAGGGGGCTACACCTTC.

This CDR3 is CASSIGASYNEQFF. The DNA of the CDR3 is TGTGCCAGCAGCATAGGGGCTTCCTACAATGAGCAGTTCTTC. The gene calls are TRBV7-9 and TRBJ2-1; weak D call: TRBD1 (5 bases). This CDR3 has 14 residues. Germline V gene lookup returns CDR1 SEHNR and CDR2 FQNEAQ (reference sequence). Trimming took off 5 bases at V and 1 base at J, with 9 bases between the two ends. Variable domain in full (rest from reference TRBV7-9 and TRBJ2-1): DTGVSQNPRHKITKRGQNVTFRCDPISEHNRLYWYRQTLGQGPEFLTYFQNEAQLEKSRLLSDRFSAERPKGSFSTLEIQRTEQGDSAMYLCASSIGASYNEQFFGPGTRLTVL.

J is TRBJ2-1 and V is TRBV30; 7 bases match TRBD2. The CDR3 is made up of 15 amino acids. J lost 4 bases, V lost 0 bases, and 6 bases had no gene match. Germline assignment: CDR1 GTSNPN and CDR2 SVGIG (reference sequence). The CDR3 DNA reads TGTGCCTGGAGTGTACGTGGAGCGGGGTACAATGAGCAGTTCTTC. This translates into CAWSVRGAGYNEQFF.

Turning to this clone: Other DNA sequences from this sample encode an identical CDR3 as well. The chain links TRBV27 to TRBJ1-2; 8 bases line up with TRBD1. In germline, CDR1 is MNHEY, CDR2 SMNVEV (reference sequence). V lost 4 bases and J lost 4; bases outside the gene matches: 2. The CDR3 totals 13 residues. In nucleotides, the CDR3 is TGTGCCAGCAGTTCCACAGGGGGCTATGGCTACACCTTC. Translating it yields CASSSTGGYGYTF.

The rearrangement links TRBV7-9 to TRBJ2-7; D remains ambiguous. CDR3 size: 14 residues. V lost 2 bases to trimming and J lost 2 bases, with 10 bases between them. The germline CDR1 and CDR2 sequences are SEHNR and FQNEAQ (reference sequence). CDR3 coding DNA: TGTGCCAGCAGCTTATCCGAAATCCCCTACGAGCAGTACTTC. As protein: CASSLSEIPYEQYF.